This passage covers 22 T cell receptor beta chains from one sample sequenced in a study of cytomegalovirus exposure and HLA in healthy donors. The PCR used 60 Vbeta and 13 Jbeta primers. Sequencing was performed with immunoSEQ multiplex PCR; in TCRdb, only in-frame clones are kept and a portion is missing. Of about 120,000 clones listed, about 75% were seen once; the top ten hold 2.9%. The material sequenced was PBMCs. The receptors come from a woman aged 40 to 50 in good health and CMV-seropositive.

The chain links TRBV19 to TRBJ1-5; no clear D. Germline-derived CDR1 and CDR2 are LNHDA and SQIVND (reference sequence). With 1 base removed from V and 3 bases from J, the gap between germline ends came to 10 bases. The CDR3 is made up of 15 amino acids. The chain's CDR3 is CASSIGVNPNQPQHF. The CDR3 nucleotides are TGTGCCAGTAGTATAGGTGTCAATCCCAATCAGCCCCAGCATTTT.

CDR3 sequence reads: CASSGQGLSSYNSPLHF. The CDR3 DNA reads as TGTGCCAGCAGTGGACAGGGGCTGAGCTCCTATAATTCACCCCTCCACTTT. The V call is TRBV27, the J call TRBJ1-6, with TRBD1 matching over 9 bases. After removal of 5 bases from V and 0 bases from J, the junction contained 5 bases not matched to a gene. Germline loops: CDR1 MNHEY, CDR2 SMNVEV (reference sequence). The CDR3 has 17 amino acids.

Points on this clone: In this CDR3 the conserved last residue, phenylalanine or tryptophan, is missing, so a read error is likely. The limits of the CDR3 on the DNA are not certain, so only TCRdb's listed CDR3 is given. The V call is TRBV13, the J call TRBJ1-2; TRBD1 is the table's D call and was not checked against the DNA. Germline-derived CDR1 and CDR2 are PRHDT and FYEKMQ (reference sequence). The CDR3 length equals 13 residues, ends included. The CDR3: CASSSDRGAHYVS.

The V and J genes are TRBV5-4 and TRBJ2-7; the match to TRBD1 covers 7 bases. The junction had 10 bases not matched to a gene; V was cut back by 3 bases and J by 4 bases. This CDR3 region has 15 residues. Germline-derived CDR1 and CDR2 are SGHNT and YYREEE (reference sequence). The CDR3: CASSSRTGWSYEQYF. CDR3 coding DNA: TGTGCCAGCAGCTCGAGGACAGGTTGGTCTTACGAGCAGTACTTC.

About this clone itself: In the same sample, other DNA sequences code for this CDR3. This chain links TRBV7-3 with TRBJ2-6; D ambiguous. Trimming took off 5 bases at V and 4 bases at J, with 9 bases between the two ends. This CDR3 comprises 14 residues. From germline, CDR1 is SGHTA and CDR2 FQGTGA. The CDR3 DNA sequence: TGTGCCAGCAGCCCACGAGCCGGGGCCAACGTCCTGACTTTC. The encoded protein is CASSPRAGANVLTF.

V is TRBV6-6 and J is TRBJ1-5; 7 bases align to TRBD1. J lost 4 bases, V lost 2 bases, and 5 bases had no gene match. This CDR3 has 15 residues. From germline, CDR1 is MNHNY and CDR2 SVGAGI (reference sequence). The CDR3 DNA follows: TGTGCCAGCAGTTACGAGGGGGCGAGTAATCAGCCCCAGCATTTT. Residues: CASSYEGASNQPQHF.

The V gene is TRBV4-1, the J gene TRBJ2-1, with 7 bases aligning to TRBD2. The CDR3 covers 15 residues. The V gene's germline CDR1 is MGHRA and CDR2 YSYEKL. The trim removed 5 bases at V and 4 bases at J, leaving 8 bases unmatched. The DNA of the CDR3 is TGCGCCAGCAGCTCCGGGACTATGCTTTACAATGAGCAGTTCTTC. Translated, it gives CASSSGTMLYNEQFF.

This clone has just one count. CDR3 residues: CASSYLIGTEAFF. The CDR3 nucleotides are TGTGCCAGCAGCTATTTAATCGGGACTGAAGCTTTCTTT. The genes are TRBV7-2 and TRBJ1-1; no clear D. Trimming took off 4 bases at V and 5 bases at J, with 11 bases between the two ends. The CDR3 consists of 13 residues. Per the germline V gene, CDR1 is SGHTA and CDR2 is FQGNSA.

The rearrangement joins TRBV2 to TRBJ2-1, with D tentatively TRBD1 (6 bases). V was pared by 7 bases and J by 5 bases, with 12 bases between. The CDR3 extends over 13 amino acids. Germline values: CDR1 SNHLY, CDR2 FYNNEI. The DNA of the CDR3 is TGTGCCAGCAAAGGGACACCGAACAATGAGCAGTTCTTC. Translated, it gives CASKGTPNNEQFF.

The chain employs TRBV28 and TRBJ1-4; D may be TRBD1 (5 bases). CDR1 and CDR2 (germline): MDHEN, SYDVKM. Between the trimmed V and J ends, which lost 3 bases and 7 bases, there was a span of 12 bases. The CDR3 runs to 14 residues. The CDR3 DNA reads as TGTGCCAGCAGTTTTGGGGCAGATGGTGAAAAACTGTTTTTT. Translation gives CASSFGADGEKLFF.

The table lists this clone with a count of one. The chain joins TRBV19 to TRBJ1-1; 9 bases align to TRBD1. Germline values: CDR1 LNHDA, CDR2 SQIVND (reference sequence). The CDR3 length is 16 residues. J gave up 11 bases and V 8 bases, and 21 bases lay outside the gene matches. CDR3 region: CASLTPTQGAPGRAFF. CDR3 nucleotides: TGTGCCAGTCTCACCCCCACACAGGGGGCGCCGGGTCGCGCTTTCTTT. Using reference TRBV19 and TRBJ1-1 for the parts outside the CDR3, the full variable domain is DGGITQSPKYLFRKEGQNVTLSCEQNLNHDAMYWYRQDPGQGLRLIYYSQIVNDFQKGDIAEGYSVSREKKESFPLTVTSAQKNPTAFYLCASLTPTQGAPGRAFFGQGTRLTVV.

The chain joins TRBV28 to TRBJ1-1; D not resolved. The CDR3 totals 15 residues. Trimming took 0 bases from V and 7 from J, leaving 15 bases between them. CDR1 and CDR2 from the germline V gene are MDHEN and SYDVKM. In nucleotides, the CDR3 is TGTGCCAGCAGTTTATGGGGCCAAGTCCCGTTTGAAGCTTTCTTT. This sequence encodes CASSLWGQVPFEAFF.

The chain carries TRBV2 and TRBJ2-1, with D possibly matching TRBD1 (6 bases). V lost 4 bases and J 5 bases, leaving 9 bases between the germline ends. Germline CDR1 is SNHLY and CDR2 is FYNNEI. The CDR3 has 13 residues. The CDR3 region is CASSVWGHNEQFF. CDR3 coding DNA: TGTGCCAGCAGTGTCTGGGGGCACAATGAGCAGTTCTTC.

The chain couples TRBV7-2 to TRBJ2-2, with D unclear. Germline V gene sequence: CDR1 SGHTA, CDR2 FQGNSA. V lost 0 bases to trimming and J lost 6 bases, with 5 bases between them. The CDR3 covers 13 residues. CDR3 amino acids: CASSLAHSGELFF. The CDR3 nucleotides read TGTGCCAGCAGCTTAGCGCACTCCGGGGAGCTGTTTTTT.

V gene TRBV6-5 combines with J gene TRBJ2-2; the D gene is possibly TRBD2 (5 bases). CDR1 is MNHEY, CDR2 SVGAGI, per germline. The CDR3 runs 15 residues. Trimming removed 6 bases at V and 1 base at J, with 12 bases between. Written as DNA, the CDR3 is TGTGCCAGCAGGGAGGACTGGAGGAACACCGGGGAGCTGTTTTTT. Amino acid sequence: CASREDWRNTGELFF.

The chain uses TRBV7-9 and TRBJ2-7, with 13 bases identical to TRBD2. The length of the CDR3 is 16 residues. Looked up from germline, CDR1 is SEHNR and CDR2 is FQNEAQ (reference sequence). J was trimmed by 3 bases and V by 5 bases; bases with no gene match: 7. CDR3 nucleotide sequence: TGTGCCAGCAGCCACACCGGGACTAGCGGGATCTACGAGCAGTACTTC. It yields the protein CASSHTGTSGIYEQYF.

The rearrangement joins TRBV18 to TRBJ1-1; TRBD1 matches 7 bases. CDR3 length: 14 residues. J was trimmed by 4 bases and V by 3 bases; bases with no gene match: 5. The V gene's germline CDR1 is KGHSH and CDR2 LQKENI. The CDR3 loop reads CASSPLKGATEAFF. The CDR3 bases are TGTGCCAGCTCACCCTTAAAGGGGGCCACTGAAGCTTTCTTT.

This clone was seen a single time. V and J are TRBV4-3 and TRBJ1-3; D might be TRBD1 (5 bases). Between the trimmed V and J ends, which lost 0 bases and 3 bases, there was a span of 12 bases. The germline V gene encodes CDR1 LGHNA and CDR2 YSLEER. CDR3 length: 16 amino acids. This chain's CDR3 is CASSQDLSGNGNTIYF. The DNA for the CDR3 is TGCGCCAGCAGCCAAGATTTGTCAGGGAATGGAAACACCATATATTTT.

The V call is TRBV7-9, the J call TRBJ2-7, with D perhaps matching TRBD1 (6 bases). Looked up from germline, CDR1 is SEHNR and CDR2 is FQNEAQ (reference sequence). The V gene lost 4 bases and the J gene lost 5 bases, with 18 bases spanning the gap. The CDR3 extends over 15 amino acids. CDR3 in DNA: TGTGCCAGCAGCTCCGTGGGGGCAGGGATCAACGAGCAGTACTTC. This codes for CASSSVGAGINEQYF.

The V and J genes are TRBV25-1 and TRBJ2-6, with TRBD2 as a possible D gene (6 bases). CDR1 MGHDK and CDR2 SYGVNS come from the germline V gene. V gave up 8 bases and J gave up 4 bases, with 15 bases separating them. The CDR3 runs 15 residues. The CDR3 nucleotides are TGTGCCAGCGGATTCGCGGGGTTGGGGGCCAACGTCCTGACTTTC. Encoded protein: CASGFAGLGANVLTF.

The rearrangement uses TRBV28 and TRBJ2-1; D is unclear. Trimming removed 2 bases from V and 1 base from J, with 12 bases in between. The CDR3 is 16 amino acids. Germline V gene data show CDR1 as MDHEN and CDR2 as SYDVKM. This CDR3 is CASSLGSGGSYNEQFF. In nucleotides, the CDR3 is TGTGCCAGCAGTTTAGGATCTGGCGGTTCCTACAATGAGCAGTTCTTC.

This clone has more than one count but fewer than ten. J is TRBJ1-1 and V is TRBV11-3; 7 bases fit TRBD1. CDR1 and CDR2 from the germline V gene are SGHNT and YENEEA. The CDR3 runs 15 residues. After removal of 5 bases from V and 4 bases from J, the junction contained 10 bases not matched to a gene. CDR3 protein: CASSPHRGSGTEAFF. As DNA, the CDR3 is TGTGCCAGCAGCCCCCACAGGGGCAGTGGCACTGAAGCTTTCTTT. Using reference TRBV11-3 and TRBJ1-1 for the parts outside the CDR3, the full variable domain is EAGVVQSPRYKIIEKKQPVAFWCNPISGHNTLYWYLQNLGQGPELLIRYENEEAVDDSQLPKDRFSAERLKGVDSTLKIQPAELGDSAVYLCASSPHRGSGTEAFFGQGTRLTVV.